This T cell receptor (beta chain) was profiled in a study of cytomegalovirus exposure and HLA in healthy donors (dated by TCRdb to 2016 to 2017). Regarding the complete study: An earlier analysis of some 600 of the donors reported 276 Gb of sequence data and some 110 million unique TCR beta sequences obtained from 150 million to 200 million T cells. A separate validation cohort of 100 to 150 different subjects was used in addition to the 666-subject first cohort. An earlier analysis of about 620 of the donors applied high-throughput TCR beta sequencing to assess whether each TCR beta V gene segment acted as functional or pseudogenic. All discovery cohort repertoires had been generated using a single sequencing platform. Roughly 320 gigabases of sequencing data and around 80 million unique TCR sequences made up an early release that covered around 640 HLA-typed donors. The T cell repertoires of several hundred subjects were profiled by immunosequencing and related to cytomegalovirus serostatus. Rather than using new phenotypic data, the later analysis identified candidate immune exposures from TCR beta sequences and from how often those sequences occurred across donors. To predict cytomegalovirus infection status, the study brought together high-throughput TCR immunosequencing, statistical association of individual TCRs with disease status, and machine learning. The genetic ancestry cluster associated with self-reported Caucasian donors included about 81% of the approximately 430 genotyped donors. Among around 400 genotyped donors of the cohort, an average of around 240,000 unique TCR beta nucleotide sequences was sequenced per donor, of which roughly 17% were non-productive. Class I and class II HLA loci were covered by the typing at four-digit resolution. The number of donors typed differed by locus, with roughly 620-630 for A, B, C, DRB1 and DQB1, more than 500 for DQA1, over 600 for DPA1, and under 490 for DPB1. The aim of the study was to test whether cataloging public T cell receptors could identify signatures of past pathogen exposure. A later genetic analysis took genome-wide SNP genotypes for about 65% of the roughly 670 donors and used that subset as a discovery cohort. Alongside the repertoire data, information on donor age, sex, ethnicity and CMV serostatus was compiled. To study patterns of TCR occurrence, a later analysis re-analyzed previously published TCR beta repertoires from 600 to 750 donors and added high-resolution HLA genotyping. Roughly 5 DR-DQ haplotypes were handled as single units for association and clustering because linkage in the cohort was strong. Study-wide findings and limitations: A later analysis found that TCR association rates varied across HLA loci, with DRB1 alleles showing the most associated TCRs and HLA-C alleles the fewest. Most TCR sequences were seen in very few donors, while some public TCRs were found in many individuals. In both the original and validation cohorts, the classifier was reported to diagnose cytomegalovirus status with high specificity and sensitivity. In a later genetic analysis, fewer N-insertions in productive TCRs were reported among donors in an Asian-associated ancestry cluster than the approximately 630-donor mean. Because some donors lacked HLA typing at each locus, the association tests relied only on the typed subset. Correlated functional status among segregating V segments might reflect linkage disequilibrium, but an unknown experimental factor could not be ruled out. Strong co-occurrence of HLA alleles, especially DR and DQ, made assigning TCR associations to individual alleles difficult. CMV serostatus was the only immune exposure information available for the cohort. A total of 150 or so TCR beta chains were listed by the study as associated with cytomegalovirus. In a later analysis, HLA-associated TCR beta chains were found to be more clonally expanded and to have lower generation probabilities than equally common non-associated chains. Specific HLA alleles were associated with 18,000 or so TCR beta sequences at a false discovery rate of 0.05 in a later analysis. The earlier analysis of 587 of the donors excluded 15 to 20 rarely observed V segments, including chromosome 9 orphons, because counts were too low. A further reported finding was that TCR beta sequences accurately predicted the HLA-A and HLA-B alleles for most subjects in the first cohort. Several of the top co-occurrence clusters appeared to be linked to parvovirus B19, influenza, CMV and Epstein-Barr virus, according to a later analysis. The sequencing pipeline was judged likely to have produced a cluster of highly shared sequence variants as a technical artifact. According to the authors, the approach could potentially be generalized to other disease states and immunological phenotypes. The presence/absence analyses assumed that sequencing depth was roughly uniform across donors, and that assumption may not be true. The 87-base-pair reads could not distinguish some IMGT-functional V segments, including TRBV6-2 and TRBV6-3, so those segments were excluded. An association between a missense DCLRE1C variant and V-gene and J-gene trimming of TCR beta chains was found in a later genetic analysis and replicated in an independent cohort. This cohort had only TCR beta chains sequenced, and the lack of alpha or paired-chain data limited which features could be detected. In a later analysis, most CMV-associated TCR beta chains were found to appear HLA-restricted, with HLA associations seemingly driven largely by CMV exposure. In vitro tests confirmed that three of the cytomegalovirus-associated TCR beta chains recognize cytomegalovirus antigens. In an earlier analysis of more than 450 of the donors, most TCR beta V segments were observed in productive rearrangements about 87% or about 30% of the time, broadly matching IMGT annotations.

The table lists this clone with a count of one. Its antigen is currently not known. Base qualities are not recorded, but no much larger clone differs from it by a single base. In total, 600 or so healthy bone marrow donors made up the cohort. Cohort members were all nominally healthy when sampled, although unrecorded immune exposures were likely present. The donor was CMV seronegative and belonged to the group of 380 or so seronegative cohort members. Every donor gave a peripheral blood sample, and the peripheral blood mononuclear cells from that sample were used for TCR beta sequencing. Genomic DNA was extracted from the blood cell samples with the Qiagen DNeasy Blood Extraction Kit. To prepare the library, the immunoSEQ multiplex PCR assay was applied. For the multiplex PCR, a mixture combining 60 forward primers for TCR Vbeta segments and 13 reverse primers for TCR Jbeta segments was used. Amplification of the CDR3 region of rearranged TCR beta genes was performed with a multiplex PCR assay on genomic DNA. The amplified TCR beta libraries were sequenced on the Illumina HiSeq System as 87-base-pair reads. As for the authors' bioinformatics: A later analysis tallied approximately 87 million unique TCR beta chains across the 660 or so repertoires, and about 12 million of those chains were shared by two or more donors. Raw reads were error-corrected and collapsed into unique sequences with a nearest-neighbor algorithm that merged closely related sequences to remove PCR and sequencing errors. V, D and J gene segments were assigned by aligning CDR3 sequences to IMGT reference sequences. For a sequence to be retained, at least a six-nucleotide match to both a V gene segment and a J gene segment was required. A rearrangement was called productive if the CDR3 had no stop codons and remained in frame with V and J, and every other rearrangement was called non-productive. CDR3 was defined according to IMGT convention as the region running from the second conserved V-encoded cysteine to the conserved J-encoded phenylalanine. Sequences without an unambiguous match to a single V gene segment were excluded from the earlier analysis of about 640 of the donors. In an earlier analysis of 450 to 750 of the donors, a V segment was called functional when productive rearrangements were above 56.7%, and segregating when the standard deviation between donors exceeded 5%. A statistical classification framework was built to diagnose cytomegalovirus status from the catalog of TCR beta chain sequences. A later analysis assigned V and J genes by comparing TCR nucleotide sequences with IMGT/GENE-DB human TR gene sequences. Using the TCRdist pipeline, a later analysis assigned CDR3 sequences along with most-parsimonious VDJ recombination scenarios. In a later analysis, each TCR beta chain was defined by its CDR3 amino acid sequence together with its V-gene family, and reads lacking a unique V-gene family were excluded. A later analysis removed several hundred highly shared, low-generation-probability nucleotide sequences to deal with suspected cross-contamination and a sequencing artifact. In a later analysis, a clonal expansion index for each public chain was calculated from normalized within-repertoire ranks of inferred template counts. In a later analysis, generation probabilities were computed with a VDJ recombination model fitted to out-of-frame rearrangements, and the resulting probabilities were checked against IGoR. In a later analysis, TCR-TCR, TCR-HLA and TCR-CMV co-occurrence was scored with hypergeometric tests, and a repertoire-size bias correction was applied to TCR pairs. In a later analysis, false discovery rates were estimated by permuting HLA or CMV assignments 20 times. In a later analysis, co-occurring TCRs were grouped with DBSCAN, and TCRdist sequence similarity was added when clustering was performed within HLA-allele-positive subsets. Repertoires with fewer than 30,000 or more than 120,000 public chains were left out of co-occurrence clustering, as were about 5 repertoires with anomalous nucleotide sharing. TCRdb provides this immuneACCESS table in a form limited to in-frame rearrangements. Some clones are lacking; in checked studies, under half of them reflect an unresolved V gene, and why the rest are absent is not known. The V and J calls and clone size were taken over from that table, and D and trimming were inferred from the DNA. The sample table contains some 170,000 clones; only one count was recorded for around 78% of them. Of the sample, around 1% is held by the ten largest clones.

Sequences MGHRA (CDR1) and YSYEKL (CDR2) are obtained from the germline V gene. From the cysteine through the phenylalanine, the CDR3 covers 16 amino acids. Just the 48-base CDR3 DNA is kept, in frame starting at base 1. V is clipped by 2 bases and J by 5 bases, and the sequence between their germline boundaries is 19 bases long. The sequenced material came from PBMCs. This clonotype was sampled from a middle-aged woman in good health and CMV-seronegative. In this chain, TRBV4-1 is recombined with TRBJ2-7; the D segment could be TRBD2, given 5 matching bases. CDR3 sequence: CASSQPLSGRVDEQYF. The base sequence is TGCGCCAGCAGCCAACCTCTGAGCGGCCGTGTAGACGAGCAGTACTTC.